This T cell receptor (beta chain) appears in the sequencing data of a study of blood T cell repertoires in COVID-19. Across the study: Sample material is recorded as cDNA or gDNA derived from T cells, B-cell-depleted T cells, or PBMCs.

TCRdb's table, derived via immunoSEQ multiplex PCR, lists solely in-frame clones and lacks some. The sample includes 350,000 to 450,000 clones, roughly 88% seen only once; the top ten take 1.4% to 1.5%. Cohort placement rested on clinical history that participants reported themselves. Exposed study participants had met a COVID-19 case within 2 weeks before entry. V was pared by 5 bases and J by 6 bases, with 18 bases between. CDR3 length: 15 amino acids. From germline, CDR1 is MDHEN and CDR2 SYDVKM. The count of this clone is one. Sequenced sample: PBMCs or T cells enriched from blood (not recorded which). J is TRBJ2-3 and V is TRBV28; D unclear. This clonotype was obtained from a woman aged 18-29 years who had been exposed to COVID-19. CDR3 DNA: TGTGCCAGCAGTCCGGTTAGCACCGCATGGGATACGCAGTATTTT. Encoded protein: CASSPVSTAWDTQYF.